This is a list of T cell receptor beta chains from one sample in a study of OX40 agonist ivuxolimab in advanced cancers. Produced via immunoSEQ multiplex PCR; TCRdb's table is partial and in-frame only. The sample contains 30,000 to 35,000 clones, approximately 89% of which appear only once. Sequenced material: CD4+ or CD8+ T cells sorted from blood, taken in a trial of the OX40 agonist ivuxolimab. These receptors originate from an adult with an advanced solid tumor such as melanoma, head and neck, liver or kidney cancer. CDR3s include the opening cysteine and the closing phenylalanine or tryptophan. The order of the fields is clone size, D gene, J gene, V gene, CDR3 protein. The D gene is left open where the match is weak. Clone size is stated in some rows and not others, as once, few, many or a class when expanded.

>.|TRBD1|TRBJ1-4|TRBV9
CASSATRQGFDEKLFF
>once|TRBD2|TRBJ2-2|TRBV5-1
CASSLEGRVLAGENTGELFF
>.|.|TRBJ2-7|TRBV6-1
CASSDEQDSLSYEQYF
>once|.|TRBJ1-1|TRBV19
CASSEGLGVSTEAFF
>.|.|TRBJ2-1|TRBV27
CASSLYPFGGEVLHEQFF
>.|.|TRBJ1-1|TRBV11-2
CASSWGGGTEAFF
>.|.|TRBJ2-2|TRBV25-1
CASSYTGELFF
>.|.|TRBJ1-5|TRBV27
CASRSGAPVWEPQHF
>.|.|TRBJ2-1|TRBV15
CATRDTNPYNEQFF
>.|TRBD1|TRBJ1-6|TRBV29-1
CSVVDREGSPLHF
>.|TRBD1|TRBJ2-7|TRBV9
CASSDRETGDSFYEQYF
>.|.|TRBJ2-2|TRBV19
CASSNRAPNTGELFF
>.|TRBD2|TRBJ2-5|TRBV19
CASSSRLAGEDETQYF
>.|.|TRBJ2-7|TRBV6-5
CASSYFGGEQYF
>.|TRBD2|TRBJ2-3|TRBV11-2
CASSPTGRGRASTDTQYF
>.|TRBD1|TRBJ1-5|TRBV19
CASTPTGTGGQPQHF
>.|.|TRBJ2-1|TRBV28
CASSLFSVADEQFF
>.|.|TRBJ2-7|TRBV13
CASSPTRILTGEQYF
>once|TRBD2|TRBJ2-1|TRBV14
CASSQWGLAVSSYNEQFF
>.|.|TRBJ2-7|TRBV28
CASSTVPYEQYF
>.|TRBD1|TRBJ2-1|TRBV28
CASSAGQGAYNEQFF
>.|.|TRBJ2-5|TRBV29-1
CSVEGLKETQYF
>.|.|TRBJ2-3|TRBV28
CASSLGPNTDTQYF
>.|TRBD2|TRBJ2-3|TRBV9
CASSGSGSLDTQYF
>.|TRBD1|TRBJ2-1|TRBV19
CASSPTGGFNEQFF
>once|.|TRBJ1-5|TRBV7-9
CASSSGFTRNQPQHF
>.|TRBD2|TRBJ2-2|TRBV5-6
CASSLGTSGGRNGELFF
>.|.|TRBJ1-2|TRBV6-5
CASSYSGDNYGYTF
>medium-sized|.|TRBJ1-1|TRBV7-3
CASSPPGGTEAFF
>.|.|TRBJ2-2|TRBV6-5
CASSYLAANTGELFF
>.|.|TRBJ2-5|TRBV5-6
CASSSRWDLQETQYF
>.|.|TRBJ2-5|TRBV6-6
CASSYSIQETQYF
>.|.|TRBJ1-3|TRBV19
CASSPGPRGNTIYF
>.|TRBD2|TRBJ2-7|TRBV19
CASGPALAGYEQYF
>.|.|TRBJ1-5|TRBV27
CASSSRTRSGQPQHF
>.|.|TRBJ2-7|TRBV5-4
CASSLFASVYEQYF
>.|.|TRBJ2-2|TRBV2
CASRAGRLNTGELFF
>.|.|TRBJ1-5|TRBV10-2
CASSESAGNSNQPQHF
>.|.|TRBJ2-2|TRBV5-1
CASSPGTNTGELFF
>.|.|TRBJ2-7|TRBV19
CASSWDGRNYEQYF
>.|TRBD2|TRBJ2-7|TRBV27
CASSPIYPGLAGAEQYF
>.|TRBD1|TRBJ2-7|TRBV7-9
CASGTGAGDEQYF
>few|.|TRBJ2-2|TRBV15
CATSREGGSGELFF
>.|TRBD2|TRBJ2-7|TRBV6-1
CASSAGTSGYEQYF
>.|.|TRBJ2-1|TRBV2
CATHSLAGNNEQFF
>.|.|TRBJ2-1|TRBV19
CASSIGLNHNEQFF
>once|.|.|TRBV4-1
CASSPLLAPAYEQYF
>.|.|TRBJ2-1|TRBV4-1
CASSQVGDEQFF
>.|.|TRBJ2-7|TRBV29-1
CSVEDPNRVYEQYF
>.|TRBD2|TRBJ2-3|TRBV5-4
CASSFRGGRLDTQYF
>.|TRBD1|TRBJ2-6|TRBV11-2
CASSSPDRAGANVLTF